This is a list of T cell receptor beta chains from one sample in a study of blood T cells in healthy people across ages. TCRdb reanalysed the 5' RACE reads using MiXCR and keeps one entry per CDR3 protein. The table lists 550,000 to 750,000 distinct CDR3 sequences, around 21% of them singletons. The material sequenced was blood. These receptors were taken from a man aged 65-85 years in good health. Each CDR3 is given with its conserved first and last residue. Fields, in order: J gene, clone size, V gene, D gene, CDR3 protein, CDR3 DNA. A D gene is named only where the DNA matches it firmly. Clone size appears in some rows only: once, few, many, or a class for an expanded clone.

>TRBJ2-3|.|TRBV10-3|TRBD2
CAIESGRGDTQYF
TGTGCCATCGAGAGCGGGAGAGGAGATACGCAGTATTTT
>TRBJ2-5|many|TRBV28|TRBD1
CASSPQGAEETQYF
TGTGCCAGCAGTCCGCAGGGGGCCGAAGAGACCCAGTACTTC
>TRBJ1-5|.|TRBV15|.
CATSRDGVPYSNQPQHF
TGTGCCACCAGCAGAGATGGGGTACCATATAGCAATCAGCCCCAGCATTTT
>TRBJ2-5|few|TRBV9|TRBD2
CASSITGTTQETQYF
TGTGCCAGCAGCATCACCGGGACTACCCAAGAGACCCAGTACTTC
>TRBJ2-4|few|TRBV28|.
CASQGPRLGVYF
TGTGCCAGCCAGGGGCCAAGATTAGGGGTGTACTTC
>TRBJ2-4|few|TRBV7-3|.
CASSSRLTKNIQYF
TGTGCCAGCAGCTCCAGGTTAACCAAAAACATTCAGTACTTC
>TRBJ2-7|few|TRBV6-6|TRBD1
CASGTGTTYEQYF
TGTGCCAGCGGGACAGGGACGACCTACGAGCAGTACTTC
>TRBJ2-3|.|TRBV10-3|TRBD1
CAISERRDRGADTQYF
TGTGCCATCAGTGAGCGCCGGGACAGGGGAGCAGATACGCAGTATTTT
>TRBJ2-1|few|TRBV5-1|TRBD2
CASSLGVRSGNSANEQFF
TGCGCCAGCAGCTTGGGAGTTCGTAGCGGGAACTCGGCAAATGAGCAGTTCTTC
>TRBJ2-3|many|TRBV2|TRBD2
CASSLLAGGADTQYF
TGTGCCAGCAGTCTACTAGCGGGAGGGGCAGATACGCAGTATTTT
>TRBJ1-1|.|TRBV5-1|.
CASSLARGRTEAFF
TGCGCCAGCAGCTTGGCCCGGGGTCGAACTGAAGCTTTCTTT
>TRBJ1-2|few|TRBV28|.
CASSLINPRQEIF
TGTGCCAGCAGTTTAATTAATCCCAGACAGGAGATTTTC
>TRBJ2-1|many|TRBV3-1|TRBD1
CASSPRDRGYNEQFF
TGTGCCAGCAGTCCCAGGGACAGGGGATACAATGAGCAGTTCTTC
>TRBJ2-7|.|TRBV29-1|TRBD1
CSVYRGQDEQYF
TGCAGCGTCTACAGGGGGCAGGACGAGCAGTACTTC
>TRBJ2-5|.|TRBV18|TRBD1
CASSPGGQGEKTRYF
TGTGCCAGCTCACCGGGTGGACAGGGGGAGAAGACCCGGTACTTC
>TRBJ2-7|.|TRBV20-1|.
CSARDPNRPLGEQYF
TGCAGTGCTAGAGATCCGAACCGTCCGCTGGGCGAGCAGTACTTC
>TRBJ1-6|few|TRBV20-1|.
CSARDDGTSSYNSPLHF
TGCAGTGCTAGAGATGACGGAACGAGCTCCTATAATTCACCCCTCCACTTT
>TRBJ2-5|.|TRBV18|.
CASSPLTGNQETQYF
TGTGCCAGCTCACCCTTGACCGGGAACCAAGAGACCCAGTACTTC
>TRBJ2-1|.|TRBV20-1|.
CSASPRSSYNEQFF
TGCAGTGCTAGTCCGCGGTCTTCCTACAATGAGCAGTTCTTC
>TRBJ2-7|many|TRBV27|.
CASRIGSSYEQYF
TGTGCCAGCAGAATAGGCAGCTCCTACGAGCAGTACTTC
>TRBJ2-5|.|TRBV7-3|.
CASSLSPRGETQYF
TGTGCCAGCAGCTTATCACCTAGGGGGGAGACCCAGTACTTC
>TRBJ2-2|.|TRBV7-3|TRBD1
CASSSRQGGTGELFF
TGTGCCAGCAGCAGCAGACAGGGGGGGACCGGGGAGCTGTTTTTT
>TRBJ1-5|.|TRBV2|TRBD1
CASSEDRGNQPQHF
TGTGCCAGCAGTGAGGACAGGGGCAATCAGCCCCAGCATTTT
>TRBJ2-1|few|TRBV11-2|TRBD2
CASSFFTSGRALNEQFF
TGTGCCAGCAGCTTTTTTACTAGCGGGAGGGCCCTCAATGAGCAGTTCTTC
>TRBJ2-7|.|TRBV27|TRBD2
CASSFNSGSLLHEQYF
TGTGCCAGCAGTTTCAATAGCGGGAGTTTGTTGCACGAGCAGTACTTC
>TRBJ1-2|few|TRBV2|.
CASRGGRPFYGYTF
TGTGCCAGCAGGGGGGGACGGCCCTTTTATGGCTACACCTTC
>TRBJ1-1|few|TRBV10-3|.
CAVGRREDTEAFF
TGTGCCGTGGGCAGGCGGGAGGACACTGAAGCTTTCTTT
>TRBJ1-2|few|TRBV24-1|.
CATSDFSGAFYGYTF
TGTGCCACCAGTGATTTCTCAGGGGCCTTCTATGGCTACACCTTC
>TRBJ2-4|few|TRBV7-2|TRBD2
CASSPSGSLIAKNIQYF
TGTGCCAGCAGCCCTAGCGGGAGTTTGATAGCCAAAAACATTCAGTACTTC
>TRBJ2-3|few|TRBV7-2|TRBD2
CASSFGLAVSTDTQYF
TGTGCCAGCAGCTTTGGACTAGCAGTTAGCACAGATACGCAGTATTTT
>TRBJ2-7|many|TRBV29-1|.
CSVVGTFSYEQYF
TGCAGCGTTGTCGGGACCTTCTCCTACGAGCAGTACTTC
>TRBJ1-4|.|TRBV27|TRBD1
CASSLSWRGRTNEKLFF
TGTGCCAGCAGTTTATCGTGGAGGGGGCGGACTAATGAAAAACTGTTTTTT
>TRBJ2-7|.|TRBV7-2|TRBD2
CASSPTSGNSYEQYF
TGTGCCAGCAGTCCTACTAGCGGGAACTCCTACGAGCAGTACTTC
>TRBJ1-3|.|TRBV5-1|.
CASSLSGAENTIYF
TGCGCCAGCAGCTTGTCCGGGGCCGAAAACACCATATATTTT
>TRBJ2-4|few|TRBV28|.
CASSSQVGGRKNIQYF
TGTGCCAGCAGTTCCCAGGTGGGGGGGCGGAAAAACATTCAGTACTTC
>TRBJ2-5|.|TRBV20-1|.
CSARTNRLGETQYF
TGCAGTGCTAGGACGAACAGATTGGGGGAGACCCAGTACTTC
>TRBJ2-7|few|TRBV20-1|TRBD2
CSARVPGLASGEQYF
TGCAGTGCTAGAGTTCCGGGACTAGCGTCGGGGGAGCAGTACTTC
>TRBJ2-7|few|TRBV4-2|TRBD2
CASSQELSGGEQYF
TGTGCCAGCAGCCAAGAACTGAGCGGGGGCGAGCAGTACTTC